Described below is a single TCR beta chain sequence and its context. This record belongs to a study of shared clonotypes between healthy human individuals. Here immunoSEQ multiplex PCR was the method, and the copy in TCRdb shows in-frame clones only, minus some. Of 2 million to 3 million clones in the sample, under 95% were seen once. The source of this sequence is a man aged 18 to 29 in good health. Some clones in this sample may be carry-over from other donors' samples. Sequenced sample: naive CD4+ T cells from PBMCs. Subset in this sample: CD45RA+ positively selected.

The CDR3 bases are TGTGCCAGTAGTCCAGGGACTAGCGGGAGTCGTGAGCAGTTCTTC. It codes for CASSPGTSGSREQFF. This sequence joins TRBV19 and TRBJ2-1; 14 nucleotides match TRBD2. Trimming cost V 5 bases and J 9 bases; bases outside gene matches: 6. The CDR3 covers 15 residues. The germline V gene encodes CDR1 LNHDA and CDR2 SQIVND (reference sequence). Full variable domain (missing parts from reference TRBV19 and TRBJ2-1): DGGITQSPKYLFRKEGQNVTLSCEQNLNHDAMYWYRQDPGQGLRLIYYSQIVNDFQKGDIAEGYSVSREKKESFPLTVTSAQKNPTAFYLCASSPGTSGSREQFFGPGTRLTVL.